This T cell receptor beta chain came from a study of identical twins. Points from the study as a whole: Recombination models fit unrelated individuals' TCR alpha sharing but underestimated twins'. Cord blood's abundant beta clonotypes had fewer insertions, unlike memory repertoires.

The cDNA had a unique molecular identifier and a template-switch universal primer site. TCRdb processed the 5' RACE reads anew with MiXCR; each CDR3 protein has one entry. Among approximately 1.8 million distinct CDR3 sequences, about 32% were seen once, and the ten largest hold around 0.25%. This clonotype showed up just a few times. Its target is unknown. Sequencing was performed on cord blood. This TCR derives from a newborn girl in good health.

The CDR3 region is CASSALAPYEQYF. In DNA, the CDR3 is TGTGCCAGCAGTGCACTAGCTCCCTACGAGCAGTACTTC. The rearrangement uses TRBV2 and TRBJ2-7; TRBD2 is a possible D gene (6 bases). This CDR3 contains 13 residues. The V and J ends lost 4 bases and 2 bases respectively, with 9 bases between them. Germline loops: CDR1 SNHLY, CDR2 FYNNEI.